Included here is one T cell receptor beta chain sequence, with context. This clonotype was found a few times. The antigen it recognizes is unknown. No base-level quality is on record; no much larger clone is a single base apart. The record originates from a study of regulatory T cells in long-lasting Graves disease (TCRdb year 2021). For the wider study: In the newly diagnosed Graves' disease group, patients had been taking antithyroid drugs for less than 3 months. Peripheral blood TCR sequencing and RNA sequencing compared persistent Graves' disease patients with newly diagnosed Graves' disease patients. The study was conducted in China and was registered as a clinical trial. A total of some 35 samples underwent TCR sequencing: about 13 from persistent and roughly 20 from newly diagnosed Graves' disease patients. Results and caveats for the whole study, not just this receptor: Persistent patients shared more public clonotypes among themselves (2,741) than newly diagnosed patients did (nearly 1,000). Compared with newly diagnosed patients, patients with persistent Graves' disease had lower TCR Shannon entropy and fewer highly expanded clones, which suggests clonal expansion. As a limitation, the authors acknowledged that the small sample size may reduce accuracy. TRBV28, TRBJ1-2 and TRBJ2-5 were preferentially used in persistent disease, while TRBV20-1 and TRBJ2-1 were favored in newly diagnosed disease. Only the TCR beta chain was sequenced and analyzed. The study examined only peripheral blood because the primary lesion, thyroid tissue, could not be accessed.

The germline V gene supplies CDR1 KGHDR and CDR2 SFDVKD. Including the terminal cysteine and phenylalanine, the CDR3 comprises 14 residues. CDR3 DNA is the only sequence kept; it has 42 bases, read in frame from the first base. Trimming at the junction amounts to 1 base on V and 4 bases on J, and the germline ends lie 8 bases apart. Taken with the paper, the label for time point translates to: newly diagnosed GD, antithyroid drugs for less than 3 months. For both TCR sequencing and RNA sequencing, RNA was extracted from PBMCs in TRIzol. The diagnosis of Graves' disease followed American Thyroid Association guidelines. The patients came from an endocrinology department in Xi'an, China. Each patient gave roughly 8.4 milliliters of peripheral blood, collected in an EDTA anticoagulant tube. Ficoll Paque Plus density gradient separation was used to isolate PBMCs, and no further T cell sorting was done. RNA quality was checked with an Agilent 2100 Bioanalyzer and agarose gel, and concentration with a NanoDrop 2000.

The library was produced with multiplex PCR. The sequencer was an Illumina HiSeq 4000. iRepertoire HTBI primers and Arm-PCR amplification of CDR3 regions were used to construct TCR beta libraries. PCR products were gel purified before sequencing. Per the authors' processing: Gene usage analysis of CDR3 amino acid clonotypes used the 60 to 75 TRBV and about 13 TRBJ segments found across samples. Filtered high-quality paired reads were merged into contigs using COPE and FqMerger. BLAST was used to align contigs to IMGT TRBV, TRBD and TRBJ reference genes, and CDR3 was defined according to IMGT. Clonotypes above 0.1% frequency were classified as highly expanded clones. Shannon entropy was used to measure repertoire diversity, and the Gini coefficient was used to measure V-J evenness. A clonotype was considered public if more than one individual shared it. TCRdb reanalyzed the raw reads on its own, using fastp at Q25 for trimming and MiXCR for clone calling, and kept in-frame beta chains. Every distinct CDR3 protein forms one entry, paired with its most common genes and DNA. Clone size and V and J calls follow TCRdb, not the original study. The sample includes approximately 560,000 distinct CDR3 sequences, with about 16% observed a single time. The top ten clonotypes cover 12% of the sample.

The data were also submitted as part of a second study, on T cells in Graves' hyperthyroidism and ophthalmopathy. As the second study states: Stable Graves' hyperthyroidism was defined as no progression to ophthalmopathy during 18 months of follow-up. Hyperthyroidism patients were aged 18 to 65 years and newly diagnosed, with disease duration of less than 2 months. The study excluded patients with uncontrolled infections, other autoimmune diseases, pregnancy or lactation. Diagnoses were established on the basis of clinical symptoms, serum thyroxine and TRAb, thyroid ultrasound, and orbital computed tomography. The TCR CDR3 was subjected to a first round of RT-PCR using the HTBI primer set and the Qiagen OneStep RT-PCR kit. Blood samples also contained most of the expanded thyroid clonotypes (frequency above 0.001), which suggests that blood repertoires may reflect thyroid immune responses. A model built on a 13 V-J signature distinguished ophthalmopathy from stable hyperthyroidism, reaching about 88% sensitivity and around 81% specificity in cross-validation and 80%/75% in testing. During validation, the model predicted progression to ophthalmopathy a median of approximately 6 months ahead of onset, with more than 55% sensitivity and about 72% specificity. TCR V-J signatures able to tell the groups apart were searched for in a discovery cohort of 95 or so patients, of whom around 43 had Graves' ophthalmopathy and some 60 had stable Graves' hyperthyroidism. Prospective prediction of ophthalmopathy was tested in an independent validation cohort of approximately 19 hyperthyroidism patients and 15 to 17 patients who later progressed to ophthalmopathy. The approximately 100 discovery patients were randomly split 7:3 into training and test sets. The study also compared thyroid tissue and blood T-cell repertoires from roughly 6 Graves' hyperthyroidism patients. After blood sampling, hyperthyroidism patients were treated with methimazole at a starting dose of 30 mg daily, and ophthalmopathy patients were treated with high-dose intravenous methylprednisolone. Libraries were constructed in a second round of multiplex PCR, after which size selection and purification were performed. The libraries were sequenced on an Illumina HiSeq2000 using paired-end 100 bp reads. SOAPnuke was used to process the raw data, throwing out any read that contained adapters or uncalled bases, had a mean Phred below 15, or lacked an exact constant-primer or identifier match. COPE v1.2.5 was used to merge high-quality paired reads, and clonotypes were defined as unique nucleotide sequences. MiTCR v1.1 was used to align the clonotypes against IMGT TRBV, TRBD and TRBJ reference segments. The analysis included only V-J combinations with a frequency above 0.0001, which together covered more than 98% of the repertoires. A TCS score was defined as the ratio between F50 (clonal expansion) and ExV (chaos), using BLOSUM62-based TCRdist between CDR3 peptides within each V-J. Welch's t-statistics and random forest reduced approximately 520 V-J features to roughly 13, which were used in a naive Bayes classifier (R e1071). Sample size was not statistically predetermined, and blinding of investigators to group allocation was not performed. TCR Vbeta CDR3 sequencing of 120 to 150 peripheral blood samples (more than 40 ophthalmopathy, 70 to 85 hyperthyroidism and some 17 progressor patients) is reported in the paper.

Here the sequenced sample was peripheral blood mononuclear cells (PBMCs), taken at new diagnosis, from a patient treated with antithyroid drugs. Recombination joined TRBV24-1 with TRBJ2-3, with an unclear D gene assignment. This receptor was obtained from a man younger than 35 with Graves disease. Donor details come from another sample of the same person, matched by shared clones. The CDR3 region has the sequence CATSDFGEADTQYF. The nucleotide sequence reads TGTGCCACCAGTGATTTTGGCGAAGCAGATACGCAGTATTTT.